This T cell receptor (beta chain) was sequenced for a study of blood T cells in healthy people across ages. Aged about 6 to 90, donors were systemically healthy Caucasians from Russia. Comment on this clonotype: Its specificity is unknown.

The CDR3 contains 17 residues. From germline, CDR1 is SGHDT and CDR2 YYEEEE. J gave up 8 bases and V 0 bases, and 13 bases lay outside the gene matches. Study-level results: Naive CD4+ cell counts and diversity both ran higher in long-lived than in aged donors.

Together with a sample-barcoded 5' primer, a J-beta primer mix was included in a second PCR lasting 7 to 11 cycles. Every molecule of cDNA carried a tag from a template-switch adaptor with 12 random nucleotides. A single record per CDR3 protein comes from TCRdb applying MiXCR to the 5' RACE reads. This repertoire shows about 680,000 distinct CDR3 sequences, over 45% found once; its top ten account for under 35%. Material: blood. V usage is TRBV5-6 and J usage is TRBJ1-2, with 10 nucleotides matching TRBD1. This TCR derives from a woman in her fifties or sixties in good health. The CDR3 sequence: CASSLGGTGAREGGYTF. CDR3 DNA: TGTGCCAGCAGCTTGGGAGGGACAGGGGCCCGCGAGGGCGGCTACACCTTC.